This T cell receptor beta chain was obtained from a study of T-cell memory formation after mild COVID-19. A note on this clonotype: Antigen unknown.

Study-wide results and limits: Contracting CD4+ clones sat mainly in CM and EM; CD8+ in EMRA.

The CDR3 totals 13 residues. CDR1 and CDR2 (germline): SGHAT, FQNNGV. V shed 4 bases and J shed 5 bases, with 11 bases lying between them. Libraries for TCRalpha and TCRbeta carried sample barcodes and unique molecular identifiers via 5'RACE. Via MiXCR, TCRdb re-called the 5' RACE reads, giving one row per CDR3 protein. The data hold just under 150,000 distinct CDR3 sequences, with 15% to 20% observed a single time. This sequence was found in an adult woman who had mild COVID-19 (a few samples of this study predate the infection). Cell type and time point are not known. The J gene is TRBJ2-5, the V gene TRBV11-2, with D tentatively TRBD1 or TRBD2 (5 bases each). The source material was PBMCs or a T cell subset sorted from them (not recorded which). CDR3 sequence (DNA): TGTGCCAGCAGCTCGCCGGGGCAGGAGACCCAGTACTTC. Translating gives CASSSPGQETQYF.